This TCR beta chain stems from a study of T cells after posttransplantation cyclophosphamide. The table came from immunoSEQ multiplex PCR; TCRdb's copy has only in-frame clones and leaves some out. The repertoire consists of about 10,000 clones, none detected only once. Per the germline V gene, CDR1 is SEHNR and CDR2 is FQNEAQ (reference sequence). The CDR3 loop spans 15 amino acids. V shed 6 bases, J shed 5 bases, and the junction held 11 bases outside the gene matches. A marrow graft followed busulfan-fludarabine conditioning, with cyclophosphamide on days +3 and +4. There are a few counts of this clone.

This sequence joins TRBV7-9 and TRBJ2-5, with 8 bases matching TRBD1. The clonotype originates from a female patient in her forties who received an allogeneic stem cell transplant from a related donor, was CMV-positive, and had no GVHD. Some T cells may be the graft donor's. Sequenced here: PBMCs, sampled after allogeneic stem cell transplant with posttransplant cyclophosphamide. CDR3 amino acids: CASRLTQGERETQYF. The CDR3 DNA reads TGTGCCAGCAGGTTAACACAGGGGGAAAGGGAGACCCAGTACTTC.